This T cell receptor (beta chain) is from a study of T cell repertoires in cytomegalovirus infection. This clonotype was detected many times. The length of the CDR3 is 14 residues. Unmatched junction bases numbered 6, after V lost 6 bases and J lost 2 bases. Germline loops: CDR1 DFQATT, CDR2 SNEGSKA (reference sequence). TCRdb called the reads again in MiXCR, with one record for every CDR3 protein. The table has about 300,000 distinct CDR3 sequences, 8% to 10% seen once; the top ten hold approximately 2.4%. The chain uses TRBV20-1 and TRBJ2-5; 10 bases match TRBD2. Input material: PBMCs. The clonotype originates from a human donor in good health (CMV status not recorded). Some clones in this sample may be carry-over from other donors' samples. CDR3 DNA: TGCAGTGCGTCCCTAGCGGGGGCACAAGAGACCCAGTACTTC. Translation: CSASLAGAQETQYF.